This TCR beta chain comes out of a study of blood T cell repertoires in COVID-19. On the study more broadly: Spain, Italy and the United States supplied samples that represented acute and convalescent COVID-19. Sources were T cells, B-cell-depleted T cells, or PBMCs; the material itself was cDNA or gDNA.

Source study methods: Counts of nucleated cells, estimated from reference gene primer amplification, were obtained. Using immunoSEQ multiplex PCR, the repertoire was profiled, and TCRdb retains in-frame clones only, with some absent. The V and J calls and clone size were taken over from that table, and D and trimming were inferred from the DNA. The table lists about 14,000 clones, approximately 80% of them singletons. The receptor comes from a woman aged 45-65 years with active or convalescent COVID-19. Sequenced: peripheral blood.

In DNA, the CDR3 is TGTGCCAGCAGGGCTTGGCAGGGCTCCTACGAGCAGTACTTC. It encodes CASRAWQGSYEQYF. This chain connects TRBV6-5 to TRBJ2-7; D may be TRBD1 (5 bases). CDR3 length equals 14 residues. CDR1 and CDR2 (germline): MNHEY, SVGAGI. V shed 6 bases and J shed 0 bases, with 12 bases lying between them.